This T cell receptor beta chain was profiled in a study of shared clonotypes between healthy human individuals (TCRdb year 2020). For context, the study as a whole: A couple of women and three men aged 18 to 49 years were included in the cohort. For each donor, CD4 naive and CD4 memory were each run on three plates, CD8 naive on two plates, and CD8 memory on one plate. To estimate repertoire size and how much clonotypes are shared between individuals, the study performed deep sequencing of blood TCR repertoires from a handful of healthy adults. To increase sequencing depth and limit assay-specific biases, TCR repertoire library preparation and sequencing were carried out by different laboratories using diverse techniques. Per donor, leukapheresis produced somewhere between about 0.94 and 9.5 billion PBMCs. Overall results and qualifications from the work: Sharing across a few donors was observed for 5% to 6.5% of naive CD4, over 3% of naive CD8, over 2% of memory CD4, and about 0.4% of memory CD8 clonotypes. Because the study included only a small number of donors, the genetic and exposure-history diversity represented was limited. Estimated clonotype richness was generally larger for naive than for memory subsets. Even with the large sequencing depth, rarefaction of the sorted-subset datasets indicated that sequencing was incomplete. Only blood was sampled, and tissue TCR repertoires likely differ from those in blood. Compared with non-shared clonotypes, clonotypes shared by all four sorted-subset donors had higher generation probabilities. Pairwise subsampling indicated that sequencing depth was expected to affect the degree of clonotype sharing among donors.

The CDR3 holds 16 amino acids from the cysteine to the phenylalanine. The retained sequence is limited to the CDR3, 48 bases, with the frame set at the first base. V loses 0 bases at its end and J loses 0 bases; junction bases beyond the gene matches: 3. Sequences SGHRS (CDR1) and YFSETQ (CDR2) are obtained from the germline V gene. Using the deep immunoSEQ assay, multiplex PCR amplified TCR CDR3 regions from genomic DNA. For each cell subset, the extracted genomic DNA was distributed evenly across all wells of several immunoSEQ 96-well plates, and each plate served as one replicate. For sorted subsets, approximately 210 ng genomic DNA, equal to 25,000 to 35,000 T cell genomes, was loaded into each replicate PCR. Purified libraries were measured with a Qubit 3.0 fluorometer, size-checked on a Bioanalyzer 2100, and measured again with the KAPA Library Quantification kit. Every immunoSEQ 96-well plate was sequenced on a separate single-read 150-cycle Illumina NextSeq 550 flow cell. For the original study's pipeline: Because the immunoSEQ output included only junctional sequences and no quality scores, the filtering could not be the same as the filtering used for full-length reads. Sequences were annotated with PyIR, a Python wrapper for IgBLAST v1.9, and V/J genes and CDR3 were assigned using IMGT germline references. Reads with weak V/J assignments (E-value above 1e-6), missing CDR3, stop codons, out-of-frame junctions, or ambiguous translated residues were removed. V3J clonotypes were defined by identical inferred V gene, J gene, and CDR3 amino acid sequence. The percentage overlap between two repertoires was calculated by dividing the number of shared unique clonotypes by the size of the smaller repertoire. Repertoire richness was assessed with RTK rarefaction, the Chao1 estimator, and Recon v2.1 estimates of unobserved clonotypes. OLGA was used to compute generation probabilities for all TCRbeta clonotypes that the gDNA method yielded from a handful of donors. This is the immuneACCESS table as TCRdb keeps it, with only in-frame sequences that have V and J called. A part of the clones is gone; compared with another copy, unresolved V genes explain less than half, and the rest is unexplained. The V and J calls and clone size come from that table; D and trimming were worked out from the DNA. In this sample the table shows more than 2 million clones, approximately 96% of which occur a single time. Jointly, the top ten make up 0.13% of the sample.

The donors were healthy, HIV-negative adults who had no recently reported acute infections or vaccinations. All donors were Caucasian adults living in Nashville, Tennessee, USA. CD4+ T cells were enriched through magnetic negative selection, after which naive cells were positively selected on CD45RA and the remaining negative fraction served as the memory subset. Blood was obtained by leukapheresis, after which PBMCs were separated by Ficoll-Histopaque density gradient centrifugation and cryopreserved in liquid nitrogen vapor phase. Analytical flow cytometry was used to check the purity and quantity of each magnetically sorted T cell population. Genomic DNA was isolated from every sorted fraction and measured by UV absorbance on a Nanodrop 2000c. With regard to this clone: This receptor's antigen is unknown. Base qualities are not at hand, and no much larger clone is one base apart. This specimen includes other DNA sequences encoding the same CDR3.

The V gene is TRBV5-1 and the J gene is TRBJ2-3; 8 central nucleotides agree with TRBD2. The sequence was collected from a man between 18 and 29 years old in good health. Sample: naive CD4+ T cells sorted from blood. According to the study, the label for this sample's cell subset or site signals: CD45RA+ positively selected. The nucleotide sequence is TGCGCCAGCAGCTTGGAGCCTAGCGGGAGCACAGATACGCAGTATTTT. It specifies CASSLEPSGSTDTQYF.